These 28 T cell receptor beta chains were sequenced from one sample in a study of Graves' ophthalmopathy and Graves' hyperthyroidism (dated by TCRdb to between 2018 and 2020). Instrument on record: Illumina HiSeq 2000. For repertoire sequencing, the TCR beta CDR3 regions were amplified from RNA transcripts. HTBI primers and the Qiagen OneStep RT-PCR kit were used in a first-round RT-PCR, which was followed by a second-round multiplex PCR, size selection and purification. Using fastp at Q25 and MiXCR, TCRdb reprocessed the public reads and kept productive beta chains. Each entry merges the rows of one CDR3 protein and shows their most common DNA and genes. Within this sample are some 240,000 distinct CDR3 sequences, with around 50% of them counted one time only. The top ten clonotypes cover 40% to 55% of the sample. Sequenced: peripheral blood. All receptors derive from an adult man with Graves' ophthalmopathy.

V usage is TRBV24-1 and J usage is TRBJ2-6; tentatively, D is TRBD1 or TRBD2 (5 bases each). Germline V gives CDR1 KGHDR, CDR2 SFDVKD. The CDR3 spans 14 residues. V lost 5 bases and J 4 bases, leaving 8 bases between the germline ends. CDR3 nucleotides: TGTGCCACCAGTGGGGGACCAGGGGCCAACGTCCTGACTTTC. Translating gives CATSGGPGANVLTF.

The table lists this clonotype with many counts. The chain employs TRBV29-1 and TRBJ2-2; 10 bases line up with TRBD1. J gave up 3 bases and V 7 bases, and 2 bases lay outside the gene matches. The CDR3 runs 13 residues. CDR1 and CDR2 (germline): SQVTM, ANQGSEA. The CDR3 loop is CSAGQGDTGELFF. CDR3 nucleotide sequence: TGCAGCGCCGGACAGGGGGACACCGGGGAGCTGTTTTTT.

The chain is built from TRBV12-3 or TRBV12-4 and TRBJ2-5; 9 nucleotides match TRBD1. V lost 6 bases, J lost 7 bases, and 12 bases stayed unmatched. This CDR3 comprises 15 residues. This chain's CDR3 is CASSTRAPGQGTQYF. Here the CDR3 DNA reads TGTGCCAGCAGCACCCGTGCTCCGGGACAGGGGACCCAGTACTTC.

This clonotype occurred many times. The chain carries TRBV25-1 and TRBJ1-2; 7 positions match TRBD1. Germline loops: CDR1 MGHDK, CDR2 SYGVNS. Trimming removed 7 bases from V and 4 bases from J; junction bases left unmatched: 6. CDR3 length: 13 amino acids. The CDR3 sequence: CASTSTGTYGYTF. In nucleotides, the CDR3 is TGTGCCAGCACCTCGACAGGGACCTATGGCTACACCTTC.

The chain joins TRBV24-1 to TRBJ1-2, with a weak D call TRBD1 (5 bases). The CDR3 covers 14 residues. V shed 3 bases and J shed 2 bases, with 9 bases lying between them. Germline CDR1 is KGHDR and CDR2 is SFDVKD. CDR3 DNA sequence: TGTGCCACCAGTGATCCGGGACGGAACTATGGCTACACCTTC. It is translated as CATSDPGRNYGYTF.

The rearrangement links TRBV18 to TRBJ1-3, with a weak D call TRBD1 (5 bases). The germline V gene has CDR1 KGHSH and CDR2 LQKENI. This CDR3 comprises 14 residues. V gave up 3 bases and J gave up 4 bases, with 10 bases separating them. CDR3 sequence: CASSPTDSGNTIYF. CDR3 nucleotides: TGTGCCAGCTCACCGACAGACAGCGGAAACACCATATATTTT.

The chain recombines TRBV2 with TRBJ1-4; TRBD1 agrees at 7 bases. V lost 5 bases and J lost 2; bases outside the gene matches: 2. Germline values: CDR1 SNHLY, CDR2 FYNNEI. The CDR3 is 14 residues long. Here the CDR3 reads CASSTQGTNEKLFF. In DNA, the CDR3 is TGTGCCAGCAGTACACAGGGGACTAATGAAAAACTGTTTTTT.

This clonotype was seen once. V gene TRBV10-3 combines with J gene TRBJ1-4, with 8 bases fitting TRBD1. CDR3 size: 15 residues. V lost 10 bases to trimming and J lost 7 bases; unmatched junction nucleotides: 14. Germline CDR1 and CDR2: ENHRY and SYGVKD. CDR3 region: CASRKDRGGSEKLFF. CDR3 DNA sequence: TGTGCCAGCAGGAAAGACAGGGGAGGTAGTGAAAAACTGTTTTTT.

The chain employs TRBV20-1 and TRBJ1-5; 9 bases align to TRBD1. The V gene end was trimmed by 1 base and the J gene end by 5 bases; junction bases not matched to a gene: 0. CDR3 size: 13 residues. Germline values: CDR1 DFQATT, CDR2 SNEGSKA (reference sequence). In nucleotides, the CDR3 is TGCAGTGCTAGAGGGACAGGGGATCAGCCCCAGCATTTT. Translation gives CSARGTGDQPQHF.

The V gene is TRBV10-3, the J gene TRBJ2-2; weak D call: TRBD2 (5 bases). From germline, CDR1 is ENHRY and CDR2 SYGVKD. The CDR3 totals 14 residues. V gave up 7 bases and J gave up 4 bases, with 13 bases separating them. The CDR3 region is CAITEEAGTGELFF. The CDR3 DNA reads TGTGCCATCACGGAGGAGGCGGGCACCGGGGAGCTGTTTTTT.

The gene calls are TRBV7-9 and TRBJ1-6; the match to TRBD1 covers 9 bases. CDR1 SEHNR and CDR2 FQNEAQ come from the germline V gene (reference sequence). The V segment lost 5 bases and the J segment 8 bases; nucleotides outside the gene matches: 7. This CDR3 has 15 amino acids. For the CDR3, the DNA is TGTGCCAGCAGCCCTGGACAGGGGCAAGATTCACCCCTCCACTTT. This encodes CASSPGQGQDSPLHF.

The CDR3: CASSFLAGTNYGYTF. CDR3 coding DNA: TGCGCCAGCAGCTTTTTGGCAGGGACTAACTATGGCTACACCTTC. The chain has TRBV5-1 and TRBJ1-2; D is possibly TRBD1 (5 bases). This CDR3 is built from 15 residues. CDR1 and CDR2 from the germline V gene are SGHRS and YFSETQ. The ends were cut back, 2 bases at V and 0 bases at J, with 11 bases in the middle.

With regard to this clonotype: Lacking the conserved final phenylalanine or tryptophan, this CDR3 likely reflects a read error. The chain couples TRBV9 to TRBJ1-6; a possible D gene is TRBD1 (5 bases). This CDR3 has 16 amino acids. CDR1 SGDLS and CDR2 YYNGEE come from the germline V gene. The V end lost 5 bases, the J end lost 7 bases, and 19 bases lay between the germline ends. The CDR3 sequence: CASRNRDGGPNSPLHL. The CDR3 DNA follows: TGTGCCAGCAGAAACCGGGACGGCGGGCCCAATTCACCCCTCCACCTT.

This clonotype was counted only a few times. This CDR3 reads CASSPREGYEQYF. The CDR3 region has the DNA TGTGCCAGCAGCCCTCGCGAGGGGTACGAGCAGTACTTC. V gene TRBV5-8 combines with J gene TRBJ2-7; D could derive from TRBD1 or TRBD2 (5 bases each). Per germline, CDR1 SGHTS and CDR2 YDEGEE. The CDR3 covers 13 residues. Deletions cut 4 bases from V and 4 bases from J, with 12 bases between.

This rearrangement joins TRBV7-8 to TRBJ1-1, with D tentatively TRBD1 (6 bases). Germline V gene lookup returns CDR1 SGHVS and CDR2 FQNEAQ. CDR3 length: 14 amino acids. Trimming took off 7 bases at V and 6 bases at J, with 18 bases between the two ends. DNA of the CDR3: TGTGCCAGCAATTCCCCCTCAGGGGACGCTGAAGCTTTCTTT. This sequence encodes CASNSPSGDAEAFF.

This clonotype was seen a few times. Here the CDR3 reads CASSQVAGGNSPLHF. The CDR3, as DNA: TGTGCCAGCAGCCAAGTTGCAGGGGGAAATTCACCCCTCCACTTT. This chain connects TRBV3-1 to TRBJ1-6, with 7 bases that match TRBD1. The CDR3 is 15 residues long. The germline V gene encodes CDR1 LGHDT and CDR2 YNNKEL (reference sequence). The V gene end was trimmed by 1 base and the J gene end by 7 bases; junction bases not matched to a gene: 4. Variable domain in full (rest from reference TRBV3-1 and TRBJ1-6): DTAVSQTPKYLVTQMGNDKSIKCEQNLGHDTMYWYKQDSKKFLKIMFSYNNKELIINETVPNRFSPKSPDKAHLNLHINSLELGDSAVYFCASSQVAGGNSPLHFGNGTRLTVT.

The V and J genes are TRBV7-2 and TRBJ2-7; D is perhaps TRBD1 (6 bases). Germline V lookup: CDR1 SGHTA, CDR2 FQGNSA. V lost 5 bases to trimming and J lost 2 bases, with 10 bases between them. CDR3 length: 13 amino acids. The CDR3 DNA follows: TGTGCCAGCAGCAGCAGGGGAGCCTACGAGCAGTACTTC. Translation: CASSSRGAYEQYF. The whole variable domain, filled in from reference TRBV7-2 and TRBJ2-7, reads GAGVSQSPSNKVTEKGKDVELRCDPISGHTALYWYRQSLGQGLEFLIYFQGNSAPDKSGLPSDRFSAERTGGSVSTLTIQRTQQEDSAVYLCASSSRGAYEQYFGPGTRLTVT.

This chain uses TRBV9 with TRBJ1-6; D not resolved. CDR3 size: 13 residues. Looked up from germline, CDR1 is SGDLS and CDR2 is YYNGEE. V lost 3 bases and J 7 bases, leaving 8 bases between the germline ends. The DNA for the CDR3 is TGTGCCAGCAGCGAAGGACCGAATTCACCCCTCCACTTT. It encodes CASSEGPNSPLHF.

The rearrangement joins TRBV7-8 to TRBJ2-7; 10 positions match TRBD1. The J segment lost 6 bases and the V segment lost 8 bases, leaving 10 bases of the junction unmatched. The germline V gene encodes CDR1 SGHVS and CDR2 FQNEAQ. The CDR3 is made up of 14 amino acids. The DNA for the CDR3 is TGTGCCAGCGGGACCGGGACAGGGGTTGCCGAGCAGTACTTC. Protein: CASGTGTGVAEQYF.

In DNA form, the CDR3 reads TGCGCCAGCAGCCAAGGCGGGGGAGGGAGGTCGGAGCAGTACTTC. This sequence encodes CASSQGGGGRSEQYF. The gene calls are TRBV4-1 and TRBJ2-7, with TRBD2 matching 7 bases. This CDR3 is 15 amino acids long. Germline loops: CDR1 MGHRA, CDR2 YSYEKL. The J segment lost 7 bases and the V segment lost 1 base, leaving 10 bases of the junction unmatched.

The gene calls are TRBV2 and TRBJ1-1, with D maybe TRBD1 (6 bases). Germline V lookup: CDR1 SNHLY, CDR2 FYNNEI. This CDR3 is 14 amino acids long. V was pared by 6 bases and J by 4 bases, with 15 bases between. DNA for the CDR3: TGTGCCAGCAGGGTACAGGGCCCGAGCACTGAAGCTTTCTTT. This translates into CASRVQGPSTEAFF.

CDR3 region: CASSWGTGGTEAFF. CDR3 bases: TGCGCCAGCAGCTGGGGGACAGGGGGGACTGAAGCTTTCTTT. The chain combines TRBV5-1 with TRBJ1-1, with TRBD1 matching over 11 bases. The trim removed 3 bases at V and 5 bases at J, leaving 3 bases unmatched. The germline gives CDR1 SGHRS, CDR2 YFSETQ. This CDR3 is 14 amino acids long.

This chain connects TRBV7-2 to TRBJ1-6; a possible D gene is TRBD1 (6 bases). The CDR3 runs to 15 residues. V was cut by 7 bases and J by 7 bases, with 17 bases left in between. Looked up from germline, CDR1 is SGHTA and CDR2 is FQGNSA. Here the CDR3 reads CASIPIRGVNSPLHF. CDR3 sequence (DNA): TGTGCCAGCATTCCTATCAGGGGAGTAAATTCACCCCTCCACTTT.

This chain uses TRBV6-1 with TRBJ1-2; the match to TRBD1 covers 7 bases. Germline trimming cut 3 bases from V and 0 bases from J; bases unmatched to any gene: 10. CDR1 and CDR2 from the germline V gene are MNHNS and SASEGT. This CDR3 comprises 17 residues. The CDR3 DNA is TGTGCCAGCAGTGATTTTGACAGGGCGCAAGCTAACTATGGCTACACCTTC. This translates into CASSDFDRAQANYGYTF.

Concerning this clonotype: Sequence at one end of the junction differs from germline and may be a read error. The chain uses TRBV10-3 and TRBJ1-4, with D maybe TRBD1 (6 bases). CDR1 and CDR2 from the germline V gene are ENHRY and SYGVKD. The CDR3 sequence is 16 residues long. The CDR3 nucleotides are TGTGCCAGCAGTACCACTTCAGGGGCAGTTAATGAAAAACTGTTTTTT. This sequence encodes CASSTTSGAVNEKLFF.

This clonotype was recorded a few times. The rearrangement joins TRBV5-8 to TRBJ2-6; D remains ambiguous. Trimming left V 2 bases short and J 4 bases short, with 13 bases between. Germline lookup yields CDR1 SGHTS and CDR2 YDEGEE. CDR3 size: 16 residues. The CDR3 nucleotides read TGTGCCAGCAGCTTACCTCTAGGCCCCGGGGCCAACGTCCTGACTTTC. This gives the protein CASSLPLGPGANVLTF. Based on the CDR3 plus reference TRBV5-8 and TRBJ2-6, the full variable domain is EAGVTQSPTHLIKTRGQQATLRCSPISGHTSVYWYQQALGLGLQFLLWYDEGEERNRGNFPPRFSGRQFPNYSSELNVNALELEDSALYLCASSLPLGPGANVLTFGAGSRLTVL.

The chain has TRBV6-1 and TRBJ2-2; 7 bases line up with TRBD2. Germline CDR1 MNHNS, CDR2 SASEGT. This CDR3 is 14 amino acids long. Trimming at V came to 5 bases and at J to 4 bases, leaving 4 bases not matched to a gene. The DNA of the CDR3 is TGTGCCAGCAGTTTTGCGGGGGTCACCGGGGAGCTGTTTTTT. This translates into CASSFAGVTGELFF.

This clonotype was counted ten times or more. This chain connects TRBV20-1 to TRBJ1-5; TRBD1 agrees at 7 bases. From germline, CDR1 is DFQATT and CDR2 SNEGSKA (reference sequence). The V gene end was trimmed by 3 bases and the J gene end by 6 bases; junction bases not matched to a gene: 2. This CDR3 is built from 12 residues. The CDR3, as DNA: TGCAGTGCTAGGACAGGGTCTCAGCCCCAGCATTTT. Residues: CSARTGSQPQHF.